The present T cell receptor beta chain was sequenced within a study of Ad26.COV2.S vaccination and SARS-CoV-2 variants. Study outcomes and limitations: It is possible that the TCR breadth and depth analyses underestimated the total T cell responses.

Sample treatment: some 19 received Ad26.COV2.S at low or high dose, single or two shots; 5 received placebo; per-sample allocation not given. Vaccine and placebo recipients were sampled on day 63 after the first injection. Assay used: immunoSEQ multiplex PCR; TCRdb lists only in-frame clones, some missing. Seen here are 200,000 to 300,000 clones, around 87% observed once, and the top ten hold around 10%. Germline lookup yields CDR1 LGHNT and CDR2 FRNRAP. This CDR3 is 18 amino acids long. V lost 5 bases to trimming and J lost 5 bases, with 24 bases between them. Concerning this clone: Its antigen remains unidentified.

The material sequenced was peripheral blood, taken in a trial of Ad26.COV2.S vaccine versus placebo. The chain couples TRBV12-5 to TRBJ2-2; a weak D match, TRBD1 (6 bases). The source of this sequence is a person aged 18-60 years who received the Ad26.COV2.S COVID-19 vaccine or a placebo. The CDR3 is CASGPSSDRLLNTGELFF. The DNA for the CDR3 is TGTGCTAGTGGTCCGTCTTCCGACAGGTTATTGAATACCGGGGAGCTGTTTTTT.